Listed here are 10 T cell receptor beta chains from one sample, sequenced in a study of control samples from healthy donors and cancer patients. The protocol was immunoSEQ multiplex PCR, while the TCRdb copy is restricted to in-frame clones and leaves out a portion. The sample has 150,000 to 200,000 clones; around 87% are singletons. Sequenced: blood. The receptors were sampled from a woman in her forties or fifties in good health.

The V call is TRBV29-1, the J call TRBJ2-7; tentatively, D is TRBD1 or TRBD2 (5 bases each). The CDR3 consists of 12 residues. Trimming removed 7 bases from V and 5 bases from J, with 15 bases in between. CDR1 is SQVTM, CDR2 ANQGSEA, per germline. CDR3 coding DNA: TGCAGCGCACCGGGACCGGGGAACGAGCAGTACTTC. Translating gives CSAPGPGNEQYF.

The V call is TRBV5-1, the J call TRBJ1-2; D gene ambiguous. The germline V gene encodes CDR1 SGHRS and CDR2 YFSETQ. The ends were cut back, 1 base at V and 2 bases at J, with 9 bases in the middle. The CDR3 runs 14 residues. This chain's CDR3 is CASSLSWGNYGYTF. Written as DNA, the CDR3 is TGCGCCAGCAGCTTGTCTTGGGGAAACTATGGCTACACCTTC.

The chain joins TRBV19 to TRBJ2-7, with D uncertain. Trimming removed 5 bases from V and 2 bases from J, with 13 bases in between. CDR3 length: 14 amino acids. CDR1 and CDR2 (germline): LNHDA, SQIVND (reference sequence). The chain's CDR3 is CASSFGSIPYEQYF. CDR3 coding DNA: TGTGCCAGTAGTTTCGGGTCTATTCCCTACGAGCAGTACTTC. The variable domain in full, completed from reference TRBV19 and TRBJ2-7, reads DGGITQSPKYLFRKEGQNVTLSCEQNLNHDAMYWYRQDPGQGLRLIYYSQIVNDFQKGDIAEGYSVSREKKESFPLTVTSAQKNPTAFYLCASSFGSIPYEQYFGPGTRLTVT.

CDR3 nucleotide sequence: TGCGCCAGCCCTTCGACAGAGAACACCGGGGAGCTGTTTTTT. This encodes CASPSTENTGELFF. This chain joins TRBV10-1 and TRBJ2-2; the D gene is possibly TRBD1 (5 bases). The CDR3 has 14 residues. V was trimmed by 8 bases and J by 1 base, leaving 11 bases between them. Looked up from germline, CDR1 is WNHNN and CDR2 is SYGVQD (reference sequence).

This clone was detected only a few times. The chain uses TRBV28 and TRBJ2-3; D possibly corresponds to TRBD2 (6 bases). Trimming removed 6 bases from V and 3 bases from J, with 22 bases in between. This CDR3 comprises 17 residues. Germline V gene data show CDR1 as MDHEN and CDR2 as SYDVKM. The CDR3 region is CASSPPSSAVWTDTQYF. CDR3 in DNA: TGTGCCAGCAGCCCTCCCTCTAGCGCAGTGTGGACAGATACGCAGTATTTT. Together with reference TRBV28 and TRBJ2-3, the CDR3 gives the full variable domain: DVKVTQSSRYLVKRTGEKVFLECVQDMDHENMFWYRQDPGLGLRLIYFSYDVKMKEKGDIPEGYSVSREKKERFSLILESASTNQTSMYLCASSPPSSAVWTDTQYFGPGTRLTVL.

The chain carries TRBV10-3 and TRBJ1-2, with D perhaps matching TRBD1 (5 bases). V was pared by 6 bases and J by 2 bases, with 10 bases between. Germline V lookup: CDR1 ENHRY, CDR2 SYGVKD. CDR3 length equals 13 residues. CDR3 amino acids: CAIRQGWNYGYTF. The DNA for the CDR3 is TGTGCCATCAGGCAGGGTTGGAACTATGGCTACACCTTC.

This clone was recorded once. The chain uses TRBV7-2 and TRBJ1-4; D unclear. CDR3 size: 15 residues. Germline assignment: CDR1 SGHTA and CDR2 FQGNSA. Trimming pared 2 bases from V and 0 bases from J, leaving 7 bases between. CDR3 nucleotide sequence: TGTGCCAGCAGCTTAAATCTTGCAACTAATGAAAAACTGTTTTTT. Translation gives CASSLNLATNEKLFF.

This clone was counted only a few times. J is TRBJ2-7 and V is TRBV3-1 (or the pseudogene TRBV3-2), with D maybe TRBD2 (6 bases). The V end was cut by 1 base, the J end by 3 bases, with 13 bases between. CDR1 and CDR2 (germline): LGHDT, YNNKEL (reference sequence). There are 15 residues in the CDR3. The CDR3 sequence is CASSQGDLAFYEQYF. The CDR3 DNA sequence: TGTGCCAGCAGCCAAGGAGACCTAGCGTTCTACGAGCAGTACTTC.

This clone occurred a few times. The chain carries TRBV21-1 and TRBJ2-1; TRBD2, the table's D call, lacks a check against the DNA. TRBV21-1 is described as a pseudogene. The CDR3 sequence is 14 residues long. DNA of the CDR3: TGTGCCAGCAGCAAACGGGTACGATACAATGAGCAGTTCTTC. Translating gives CASSKRVRYNEQFF.

The CDR3, as DNA: TGCGCCAGCAAGGAACTCGGGATTCAGAATGAGCAGTTCTTC. It yields the protein CASKELGIQNEQFF. This chain joins TRBV5-1 and TRBJ2-1; a weak D match, TRBD2 (5 bases). V lost 6 bases to trimming and J lost 7 bases, with 17 bases between them. CDR3 size: 14 residues. CDR1 SGHRS and CDR2 YFSETQ come from the germline V gene.